This T cell receptor beta chain was observed in a study of CD8+ T cells in alopecia areata. Study-wide context: Those receiving the skin were roughly 7-11-week-old female C3H/HeJ mice, whose grafts came from roughly 6-12-month-old C3H/HeJ donors with spontaneous alopecia. Findings and caveats of the study: The study found higher clonality in lesional than normal scalp, especially in alopecia totalis/universalis. Patients shared TCRs less clearly than mice did, possibly owing to HLA.

Sorting of pooled cutaneous lymph node cells was based on CD4, CD8alpha, NKG2D, NKG2ACE and other markers. A few counts support this clone. What it recognizes is unknown. Gene names denote mouse genes. The observed sequence ends 4 residues before the CDR3 terminus, with the missing tail filled in from the germline J gene. V lost 5 bases, J lost 4 bases, and 3 bases stayed unmatched. Germline V gives CDR1 NSHNY, CDR2 SYGAGN. The CDR3 has 14 amino acids. TCR sequencing used cDNA made by reverse transcription of extracted RNA. The table came from immunoSEQ multiplex PCR; TCRdb's copy has only in-frame clones and leaves some out. The record shows more than 250,000 clones for this sample, with no singletons present.

The V and J genes are TRBV13-1 and TRBJ2-1; 10 nucleotides match TRBD2. This TCR derives from a C3H/HeJ mouse with alopecia areata. The mice in this strain carry MHC haplotype H2-k. Material for sequencing was CD4+ T cells sorted from a lymph node. The CDR3 loop is CASREGLGYAEQFF. The CDR3 bases that were read are TGTGCCAGCAGGGAGGGACTGGGGTATGCT.